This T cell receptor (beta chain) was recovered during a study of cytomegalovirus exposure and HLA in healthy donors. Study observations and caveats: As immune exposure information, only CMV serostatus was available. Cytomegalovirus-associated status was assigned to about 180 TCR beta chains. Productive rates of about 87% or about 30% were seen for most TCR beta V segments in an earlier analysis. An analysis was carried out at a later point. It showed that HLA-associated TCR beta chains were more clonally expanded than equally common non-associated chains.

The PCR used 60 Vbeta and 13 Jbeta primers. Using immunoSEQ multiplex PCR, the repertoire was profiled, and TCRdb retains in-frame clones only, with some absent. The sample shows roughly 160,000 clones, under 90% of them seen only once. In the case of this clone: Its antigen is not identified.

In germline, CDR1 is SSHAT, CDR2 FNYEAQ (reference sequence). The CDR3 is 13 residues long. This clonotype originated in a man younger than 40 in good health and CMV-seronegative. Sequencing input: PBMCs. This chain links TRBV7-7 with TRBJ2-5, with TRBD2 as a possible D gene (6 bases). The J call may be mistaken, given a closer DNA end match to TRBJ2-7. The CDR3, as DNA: TGTGCCAGCAGCGCGGGACTCCCCTACGAGCAGTACTTC. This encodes CASSAGLPYEQYF.